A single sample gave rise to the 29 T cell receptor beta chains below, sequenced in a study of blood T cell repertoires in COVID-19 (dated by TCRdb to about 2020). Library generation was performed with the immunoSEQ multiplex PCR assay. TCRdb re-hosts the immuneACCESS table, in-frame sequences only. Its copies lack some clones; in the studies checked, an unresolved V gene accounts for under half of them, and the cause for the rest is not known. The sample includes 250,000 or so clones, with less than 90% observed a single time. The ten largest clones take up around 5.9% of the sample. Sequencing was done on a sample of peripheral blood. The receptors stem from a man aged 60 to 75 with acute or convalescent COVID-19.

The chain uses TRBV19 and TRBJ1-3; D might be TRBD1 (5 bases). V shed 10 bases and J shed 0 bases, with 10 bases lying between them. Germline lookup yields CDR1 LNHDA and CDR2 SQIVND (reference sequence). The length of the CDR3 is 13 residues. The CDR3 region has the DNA TGTGCCACCGGACACAGCTCTGGAAACACCATATATTTT. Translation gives CATGHSSGNTIYF.

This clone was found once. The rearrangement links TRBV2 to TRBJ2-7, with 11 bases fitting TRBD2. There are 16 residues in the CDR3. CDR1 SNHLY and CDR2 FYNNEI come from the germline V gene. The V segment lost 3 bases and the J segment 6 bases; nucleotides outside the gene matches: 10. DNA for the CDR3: TGTGCCAGCAGTGATACCATAGCGGGAGGGCCGGGCGAGCAGTACTTC. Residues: CASSDTIAGGPGEQYF.

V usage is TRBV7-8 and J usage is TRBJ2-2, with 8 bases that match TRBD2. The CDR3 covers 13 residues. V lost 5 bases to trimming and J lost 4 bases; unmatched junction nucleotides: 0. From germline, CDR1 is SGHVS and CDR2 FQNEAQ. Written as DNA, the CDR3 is TGTGCCAGCAGCCGGGGGGGCACCGGGGAGCTGTTTTTT. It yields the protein CASSRGGTGELFF.

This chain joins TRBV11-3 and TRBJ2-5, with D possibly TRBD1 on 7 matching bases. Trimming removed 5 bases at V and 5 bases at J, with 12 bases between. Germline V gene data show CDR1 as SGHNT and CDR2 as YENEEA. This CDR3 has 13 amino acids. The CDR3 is CASSTTGRETQYF. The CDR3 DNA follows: TGTGCCAGCAGCACGACAGGGAGGGAGACCCAGTACTTC.

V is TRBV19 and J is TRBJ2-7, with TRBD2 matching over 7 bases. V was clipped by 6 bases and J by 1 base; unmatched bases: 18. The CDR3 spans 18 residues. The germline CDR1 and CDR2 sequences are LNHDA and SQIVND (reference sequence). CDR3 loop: CASSSKLTGAGRSYEQYF. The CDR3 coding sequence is TGTGCCAGTAGCAGCAAGCTTACAGGAGCGGGACGATCCTACGAGCAGTACTTC.

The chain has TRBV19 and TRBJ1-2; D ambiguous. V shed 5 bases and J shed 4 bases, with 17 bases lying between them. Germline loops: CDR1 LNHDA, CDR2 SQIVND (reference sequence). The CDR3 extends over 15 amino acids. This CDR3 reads CASSLPAGPRYGYTF. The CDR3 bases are TGTGCCAGTAGTTTACCGGCAGGCCCCCGCTATGGCTACACCTTC.

The CDR3: CASGLATNRVYEQYF. The CDR3 nucleotides read TGTGCTAGTGGTTTGGCCACAAACAGGGTCTACGAGCAGTACTTC. The V and J genes are TRBV12-5 and TRBJ2-7; tentative D call: TRBD1 (6 bases). The V end lost 1 base, the J end lost 3 bases, and 13 bases lay between the germline ends. The germline gives CDR1 LGHNT, CDR2 FRNRAP. The CDR3 covers 15 residues.

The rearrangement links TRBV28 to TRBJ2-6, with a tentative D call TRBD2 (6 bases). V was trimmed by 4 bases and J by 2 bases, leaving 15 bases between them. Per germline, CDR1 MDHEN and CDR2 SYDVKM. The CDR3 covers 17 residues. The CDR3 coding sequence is TGTGCCAGCAGTTCGGGGGTTTTTGGGACTGGGGCCAACGTCCTGACTTTC. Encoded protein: CASSSGVFGTGANVLTF.

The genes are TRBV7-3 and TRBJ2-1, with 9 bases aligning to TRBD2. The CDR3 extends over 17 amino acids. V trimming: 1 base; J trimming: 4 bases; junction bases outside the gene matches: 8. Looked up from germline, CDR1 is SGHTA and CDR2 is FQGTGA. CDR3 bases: TGTGCCAGCAGCTTAATACCTAGCGGGAACACATACAATGAGCAGTTCTTC. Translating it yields CASSLIPSGNTYNEQFF.

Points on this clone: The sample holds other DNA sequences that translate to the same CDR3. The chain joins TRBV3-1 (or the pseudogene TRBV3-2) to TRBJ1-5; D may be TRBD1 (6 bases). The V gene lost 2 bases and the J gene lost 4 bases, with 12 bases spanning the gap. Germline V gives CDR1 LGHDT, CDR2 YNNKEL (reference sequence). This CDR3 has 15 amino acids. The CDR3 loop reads CASSQTTGGNQPQHF. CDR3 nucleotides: TGTGCCAGCAGCCAAACGACAGGTGGGAATCAGCCCCAGCATTTT.

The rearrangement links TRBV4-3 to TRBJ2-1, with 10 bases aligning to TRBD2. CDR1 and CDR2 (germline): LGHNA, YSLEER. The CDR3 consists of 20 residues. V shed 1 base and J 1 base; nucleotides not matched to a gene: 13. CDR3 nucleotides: TGCGCCAGCAGCCAAGGATTGAGGTGGGTAGCGGGAGGATCCTACAATGAGCAGTTCTTC. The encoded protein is CASSQGLRWVAGGSYNEQFF.

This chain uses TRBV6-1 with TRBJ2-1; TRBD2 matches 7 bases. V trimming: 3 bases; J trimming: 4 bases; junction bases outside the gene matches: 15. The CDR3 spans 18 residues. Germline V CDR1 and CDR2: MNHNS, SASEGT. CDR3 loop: CASSDAYQLGLTYNEQFF. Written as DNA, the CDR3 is TGTGCCAGCAGTGACGCCTACCAACTGGGACTAACGTACAATGAGCAGTTCTTC.

CDR3 protein: CASSLGGSGTYEQYF. The CDR3 DNA reads as TGTGCCAGCAGCTTAGGGGGTAGCGGTACCTACGAGCAGTACTTC. The chain uses TRBV7-3 and TRBJ2-7; TRBD2 is a possible D gene (6 bases). The CDR3 sequence is 15 residues long. CDR1 and CDR2 (germline): SGHTA, FQGTGA. Trimming stripped 2 bases from V and 2 bases from J, with 13 bases between.

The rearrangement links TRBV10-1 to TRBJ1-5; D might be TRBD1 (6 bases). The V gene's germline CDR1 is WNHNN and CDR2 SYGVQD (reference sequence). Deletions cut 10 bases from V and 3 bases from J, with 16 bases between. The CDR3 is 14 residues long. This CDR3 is CATADSLNNQPQHF. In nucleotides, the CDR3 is TGCGCCACCGCGGACAGCCTTAACAATCAGCCCCAGCATTTT.

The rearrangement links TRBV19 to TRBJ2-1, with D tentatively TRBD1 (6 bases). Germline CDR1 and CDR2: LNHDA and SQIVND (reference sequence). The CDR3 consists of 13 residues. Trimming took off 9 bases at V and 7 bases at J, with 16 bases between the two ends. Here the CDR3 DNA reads TGTGCCAGCCTCCACCGGGACAAGAATGAGCAGTTCTTC. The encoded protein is CASLHRDKNEQFF.

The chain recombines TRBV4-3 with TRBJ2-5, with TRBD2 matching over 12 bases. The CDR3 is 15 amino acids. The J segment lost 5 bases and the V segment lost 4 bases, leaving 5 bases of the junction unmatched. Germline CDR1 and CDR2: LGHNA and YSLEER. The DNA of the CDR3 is TGCGCCAGCAGCCCGACTAGCGGGGGACCTGAGACCCAGTACTTC. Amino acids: CASSPTSGGPETQYF.

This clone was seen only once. This chain's CDR3 is CAIGTVQVGGELFF. CDR3 nucleotide sequence: TGTGCCATCGGGACAGTACAAGTTGGCGGGGAGCTGTTTTTT. The chain couples TRBV10-3 to TRBJ2-2, with TRBD1 identical over 7 bases. The CDR3 is 14 amino acids. Germline values: CDR1 ENHRY, CDR2 SYGVKD. With 8 bases clipped from V and 7 bases from J, the junction kept 10 bases outside the gene matches.

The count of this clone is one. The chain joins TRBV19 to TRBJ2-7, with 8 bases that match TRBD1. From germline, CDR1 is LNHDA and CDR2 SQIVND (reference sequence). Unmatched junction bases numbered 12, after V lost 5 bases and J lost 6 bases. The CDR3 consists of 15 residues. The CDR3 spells CASSPWTGSSGEQYF. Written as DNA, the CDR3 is TGTGCCAGTAGTCCATGGACAGGGAGTAGTGGCGAGCAGTACTTC.

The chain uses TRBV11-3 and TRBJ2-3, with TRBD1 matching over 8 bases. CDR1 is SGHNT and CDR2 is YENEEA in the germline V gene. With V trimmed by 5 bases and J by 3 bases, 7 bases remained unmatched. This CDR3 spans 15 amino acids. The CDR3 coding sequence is TGTGCCAGCAGCCCAGGGGGCGCGGGGACAGATACGCAGTATTTT. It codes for CASSPGGAGTDTQYF.

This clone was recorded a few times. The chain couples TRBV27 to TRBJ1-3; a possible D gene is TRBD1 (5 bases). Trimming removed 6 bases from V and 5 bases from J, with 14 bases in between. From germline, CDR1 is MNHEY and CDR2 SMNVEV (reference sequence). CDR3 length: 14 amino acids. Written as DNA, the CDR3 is TGTGCCAGCAGCCCGGGACTCGACCGAAACACCATATATTTT. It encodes CASSPGLDRNTIYF.

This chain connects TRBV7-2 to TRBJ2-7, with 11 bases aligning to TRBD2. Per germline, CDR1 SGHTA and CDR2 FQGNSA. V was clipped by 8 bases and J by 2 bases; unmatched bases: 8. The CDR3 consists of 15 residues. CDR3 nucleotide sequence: TGTGCCAGCGGGGGACTAGCGGCACATACCTACGAGCAGTACTTC. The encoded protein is CASGGLAAHTYEQYF.

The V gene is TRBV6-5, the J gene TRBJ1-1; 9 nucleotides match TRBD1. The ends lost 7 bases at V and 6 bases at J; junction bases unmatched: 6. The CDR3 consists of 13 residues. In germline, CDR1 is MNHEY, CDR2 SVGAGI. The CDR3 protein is CASTRTGVPEAFF. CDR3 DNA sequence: TGTGCCAGCACCAGGACAGGGGTCCCTGAAGCTTTCTTT.

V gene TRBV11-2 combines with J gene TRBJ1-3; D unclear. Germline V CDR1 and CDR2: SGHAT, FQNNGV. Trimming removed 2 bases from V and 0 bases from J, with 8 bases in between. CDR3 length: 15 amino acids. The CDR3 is CASSLQTVSGNTIYF. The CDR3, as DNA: TGTGCCAGCAGCTTACAAACGGTCTCTGGAAACACCATATATTTT.

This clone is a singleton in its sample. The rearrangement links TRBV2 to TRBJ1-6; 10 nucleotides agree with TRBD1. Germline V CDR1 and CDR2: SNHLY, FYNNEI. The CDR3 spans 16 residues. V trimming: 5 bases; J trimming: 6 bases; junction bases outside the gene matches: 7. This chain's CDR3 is CASSWDRGRSNSPLHF. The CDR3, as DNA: TGTGCCAGCAGTTGGGACAGGGGCAGGAGTAATTCACCCCTCCACTTT.

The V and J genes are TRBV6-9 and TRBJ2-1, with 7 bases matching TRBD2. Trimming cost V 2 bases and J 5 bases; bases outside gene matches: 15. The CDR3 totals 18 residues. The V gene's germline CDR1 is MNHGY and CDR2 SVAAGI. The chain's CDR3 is CASSYGGSGSPRDNEQFF. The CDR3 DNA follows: TGTGCCAGCAGTTATGGTGGTAGCGGGTCCCCTAGGGACAATGAGCAGTTCTTC.

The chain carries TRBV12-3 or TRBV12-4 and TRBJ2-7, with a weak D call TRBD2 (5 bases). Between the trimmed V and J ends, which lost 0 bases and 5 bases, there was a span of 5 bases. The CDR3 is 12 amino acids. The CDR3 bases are TGTGCCAGCAGTTTAGCGGGAGACGAGCAGTACTTC. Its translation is CASSLAGDEQYF.

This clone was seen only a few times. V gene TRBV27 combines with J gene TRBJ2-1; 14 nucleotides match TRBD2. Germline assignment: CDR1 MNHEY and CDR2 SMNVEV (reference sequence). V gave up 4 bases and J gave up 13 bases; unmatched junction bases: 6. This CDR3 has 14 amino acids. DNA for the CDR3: TGTGCCAGCAGTTCGAGGGGACTAGCGGGAGACCAGTTCTTC. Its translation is CASSSRGLAGDQFF.

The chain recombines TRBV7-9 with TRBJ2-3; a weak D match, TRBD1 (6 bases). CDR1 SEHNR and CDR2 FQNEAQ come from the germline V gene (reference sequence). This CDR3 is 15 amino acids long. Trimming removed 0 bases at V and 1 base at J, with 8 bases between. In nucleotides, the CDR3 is TGTGCCAGCAGCTTAGCTTGGGGGCGCACAGATACGCAGTATTTT. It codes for CASSLAWGRTDTQYF.

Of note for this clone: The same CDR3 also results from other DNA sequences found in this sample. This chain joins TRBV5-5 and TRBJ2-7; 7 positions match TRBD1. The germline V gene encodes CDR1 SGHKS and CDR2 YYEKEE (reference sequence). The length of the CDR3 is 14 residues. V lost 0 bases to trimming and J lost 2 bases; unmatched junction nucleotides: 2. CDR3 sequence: CASSLGQGAYEQYF. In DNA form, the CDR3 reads TGTGCCAGCAGCTTGGGCCAGGGGGCCTACGAGCAGTACTTC.